Listed below are T cell receptor beta chains from one sample, sequenced in a study of post-analysis software for immune sequencing data. A single record per CDR3 protein comes from TCRdb applying MiXCR to the PCR reads. The top ten hold approximately 4.5% of the sample, which has roughly 870,000 distinct CDR3 sequences, approximately 50% seen once. Sequencing used blood. Receptors were obtained from a girl aged 5-17 years with multiple sclerosis. Each CDR3 is given with its conserved first and last residue. The order of the fields is V gene, J gene, clone size, D gene, CDR3 protein, CDR3 DNA. A D gene is named only where the DNA matches it firmly. Where a row states a size, it is once, few, many or the class of an expanded clone; other rows omit it.

TRBV7-9	TRBJ2-1	.	.	CASSPTTEGQQFF	TGTGCCAGCAGCCCCACGACCGAGGGGCAGCAGTTCTTC
TRBV24-1	TRBJ2-3	.	.	CATSDPGREGTDTQYF	TGTGCCACCAGTGACCCTGGACGGGAAGGGACAGATACGCAGTATTTT
TRBV5-1	TRBJ2-3	.	.	CASSTQTVGAQYF	TGCGCCAGCAGCACCCAAACGGTCGGGGCGCAGTATTTT
TRBV9	TRBJ2-1	.	.	CASTQLLTSNNEQFF	TGTGCCAGCACCCAACTCCTAACTAGCAACAATGAGCAGTTCTTC
TRBV7-3	TRBJ2-2	.	TRBD2	CASSLEVAGLAGELFF	TGTGCCAGCAGCTTGGAGGTAGCGGGGCTCGCCGGGGAGCTGTTTTTT
TRBV20-1	TRBJ2-1	few	TRBD2	CSARHGTSANEQFF	TGCAGTGCTAGACACGGGACTAGCGCCAATGAGCAGTTCTTC
TRBV10-3	TRBJ1-1	few	.	CAISESRAANTEAFF	TGTGCCATCAGTGAGTCGAGGGCAGCGAACACTGAAGCTTTCTTT
TRBV5-1	TRBJ2-7	few	TRBD1	CASSLQGMGYEQYF	TGCGCCAGCAGCTTACAGGGGATGGGCTACGAGCAGTACTTC
TRBV29-1	TRBJ2-7	few	.	CSVKESGYEQYF	TGCAGCGTTAAAGAGTCAGGCTACGAGCAGTACTTC
TRBV12-3/TRBV12-4	TRBJ1-2	.	.	CASSPRAGEGYTF	TGTGCCAGCAGTCCTAGAGCGGGGGAAGGCTACACCTTC
TRBV12-3/TRBV12-4	TRBJ1-2	few	TRBD1	CASSLARTGGYGYTF	TGTGCCAGCAGTTTAGCGCGCACAGGGGGCTATGGCTACACCTTC
TRBV4-2	TRBJ2-1	.	TRBD1	CASSRDRGRSSYNEQFF	TGTGCCAGCAGCCGGGACAGGGGACGGTCGTCCTACAATGAGCAGTTCTTC
TRBV5-1	TRBJ2-5	.	.	CASSSLLLETQYF	TGCGCCAGCAGCTCCTTACTCCTAGAGACCCAGTACTTC
TRBV29-1	TRBJ1-2	few	.	CSVDAAQGPSINYGYTF	TGCAGCGTTGACGCCGCCCAGGGCCCTTCTATTAACTATGGCTACACCTTC
TRBV29-1	TRBJ2-7	few	TRBD1	CSAAGTDEQYF	TGCAGCGCAGCAGGGACAGACGAGCAGTACTTC
TRBV5-1	TRBJ2-5	.	TRBD2	CASSSGLAGVETQYF	TGTGCCAGCAGTTCTGGACTAGCGGGAGTAGAGACCCAGTACTTC
TRBV20-1	TRBJ2-1	.	TRBD2	CSASGRAPNEQFF	TGCAGTGCTAGCGGGAGGGCCCCCAATGAGCAGTTCTTC
TRBV7-9	TRBJ2-7	.	.	CASSLVGGNYEQYF	TGTGCCAGCAGCTTAGTCGGCGGGAACTACGAGCAGTACTTC
TRBV27	TRBJ2-1	once	TRBD1	CASSLLGDSRDRGSHEQFF	TGTGCCAGCAGTTTACTAGGTGATTCGCGGGACAGGGGCTCGCATGAGCAGTTCTTC
TRBV27	TRBJ2-7	.	.	CASSLGSPRQSYEQYF	TGTGCCAGCAGTTTGGGGTCTCCGAGACAGTCCTACGAGCAGTACTTC
TRBV12-3/TRBV12-4	TRBJ2-5	few	TRBD1	CASSPGQIKETQYF	TGTGCCAGCAGTCCGGGACAGATAAAAGAGACCCAGTACTTC
TRBV27	TRBJ2-7	.	TRBD2	CASSIRLAGGYEQYF	TGTGCCAGCAGTATAAGACTAGCGGGAGGGTACGAGCAGTACTTC
TRBV5-1	TRBJ2-5	.	.	CASSPLTGQETQYF	TGCGCCAGCAGCCCCCTGACAGGACAAGAGACCCAGTACTTC
TRBV20-1	TRBJ2-5	.	TRBD1	CSAQQGIDQETQYF	TGCAGTGCCCAACAGGGGATAGACCAAGAGACCCAGTACTTC
TRBV18	TRBJ2-3	.	.	CASSPPRAGLGTDTQYF	TGTGCCAGCTCACCTCCGCGAGCAGGTTTGGGCACAGATACGCAGTATTTT
TRBV4-1	TRBJ2-1	few	TRBD2	CASSQEGLAVNEQFF	TGCGCCAGCAGCCAAGAGGGACTAGCGGTAAATGAGCAGTTCTTC
TRBV9	TRBJ2-6	.	.	CASSVTSLGANVLTF	TGTGCCAGCAGCGTAACGTCGTTAGGGGCCAACGTCCTGACTTTC
TRBV3-1	TRBJ2-1	.	.	CASSPLPGTYNEQFF	TGTGCCAGCAGCCCCCTTCCGGGAACATACAATGAGCAGTTCTTC
TRBV7-3	TRBJ2-1	.	TRBD2	CASSLGLAAYNGQFF	TGTGCCAGCAGCTTAGGGCTAGCGGCCTACAATGGGCAGTTCTTC
TRBV5-1	TRBJ2-7	.	.	CASSLPRQSPSYEQYF	TGCGCCAGCAGCCTACCCCGACAGTCCCCCTCCTACGAGCAGTACTTC
TRBV3-1	TRBJ1-6	.	.	CASSQPWAPLHF	TGTGCCAGCAGCCAGCCCTGGGCACCCCTCCACTTT